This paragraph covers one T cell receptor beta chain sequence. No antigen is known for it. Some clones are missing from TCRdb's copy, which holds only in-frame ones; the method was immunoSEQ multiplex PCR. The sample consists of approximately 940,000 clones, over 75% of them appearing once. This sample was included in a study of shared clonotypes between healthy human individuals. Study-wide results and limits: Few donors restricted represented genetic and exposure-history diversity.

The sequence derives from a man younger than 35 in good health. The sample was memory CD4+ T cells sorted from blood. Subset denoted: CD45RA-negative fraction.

CDR3 coding DNA: TGTGCCAGCAGCTTAGAGGGTGGGAACACCGGGGAGCTGTTTTTT. This codes for CASSLEGGNTGELFF. The J gene is TRBJ2-2, the V gene TRBV11-3; D ambiguous. V lost 0 bases to trimming and J lost 1 base, with 6 bases between them. Germline V gene sequence: CDR1 SGHNT, CDR2 YENEEA. The CDR3 has 15 residues.